Shown below are 27 T cell receptor beta chains from a single sample sequenced in a study of T cells in Graves' hyperthyroidism and ophthalmopathy. Template material for amplifying TCR beta CDR3 regions consisted of RNA transcripts. A first-round RT-PCR of the TCR CDR3 used the HTBI primer set. TCRdb called the multiplex PCR reads again in MiXCR, with one record for every CDR3 protein. This sample carries roughly 100,000 distinct CDR3 sequences, about 40% of them seen once, and the ten largest clones take roughly a tenth. Sequenced: peripheral blood or thyroid tissue (not recorded which). The source of these receptors is a woman younger than 45 with Graves' hyperthyroidism.

This clonotype was recorded at least ten times. V and J are TRBV4-1 and TRBJ2-7; possible D gene TRBD2, 6 bases. CDR1 MGHRA and CDR2 YSYEKL come from the germline V gene. Trimming removed 6 bases at V and 5 bases at J, with 20 bases between. This CDR3 contains 15 residues. The CDR3 is CASRPTGTSRDEQYF. CDR3 sequence (DNA): TGCGCCAGCAGACCTACGGGGACTTCCCGGGACGAGCAGTACTTC.

This clonotype was detected ten times or more. The genes are TRBV5-1 and TRBJ2-7; D ambiguous. CDR1 and CDR2 (germline): SGHRS, YFSETQ. Trimming pared 2 bases from V and 3 bases from J, leaving 6 bases between. The CDR3 covers 12 residues. CDR3 nucleotides: TGCGCCAGCAGCTTCCCAGGCTACGAGCAGTACTTC. This gives the protein CASSFPGYEQYF.

This chain uses TRBV20-1 with TRBJ2-5; D remains ambiguous. V was shortened by 6 bases and J by 7 bases, with 18 bases between the two germline ends. The V gene's germline CDR1 is DFQATT and CDR2 SNEGSKA (reference sequence). CDR3 length: 13 residues. This CDR3 reads CSAKGLADGTQYF. In DNA, the CDR3 is TGCAGTGCAAAGGGATTGGCGGACGGGACCCAGTACTTC.

Turning to this clonotype: It may be a read error: a sequence one base away is much more abundant. V and J are TRBV12-3 or TRBV12-4 and TRBJ2-3; 12 bases map to TRBD1. The CDR3 contains 16 residues. The CDR3 coding sequence is TGTGCCAGCAGTGGAGCGGGACAGGGGGCAACAGATATGCAGTATTTT. This translates into CASSGAGQGATDMQYF.

This clonotype came up a few times. The chain combines TRBV4-2 with TRBJ2-6, with a tentative D call TRBD2 (5 bases). CDR1 is LGHNA and CDR2 is YNFKEQ in the germline V gene. The CDR3 consists of 16 residues. The V gene lost 4 bases and the J gene lost 1 base, with 11 bases spanning the gap. The CDR3 protein is CASSLRGISGANVLTF. CDR3 DNA: TGTGCCAGCAGCCTCCGAGGGATATCTGGGGCCAACGTCCTGACTTTC.

This clonotype came up many times. This chain links TRBV18 with TRBJ1-2; D is undetermined. The CDR3 consists of 15 residues. Trimming cost V 5 bases and J 4 bases, with 17 bases left between them. Germline CDR1 reads KGHSH; CDR2 reads LQKENI. The DNA for the CDR3 is TGTGCCAGCTCAGGACGTGGGCGCAGGCCCTATGGCTACACCTTC. Translating it yields CASSGRGRRPYGYTF.

This chain connects TRBV11-2 to TRBJ2-7, with 13 bases identical to TRBD2. CDR3 size: 15 residues. The germline CDR1 and CDR2 sequences are SGHAT and FQNNGV. Trimming removed 5 bases from V and 6 bases from J; junction bases left unmatched: 7. The CDR3 region has the DNA TGTGCCAGCAGCACCGGGACTAGCGGGACACGCGAGCAGTACTTC. It is translated as CASSTGTSGTREQYF. Variable domain in full (rest from reference TRBV11-2 and TRBJ2-7): EAGVAQSPRYKIIEKRQSVAFWCNPISGHATLYWYQQILGQGPKLLIQFQNNGVVDDSQLPKDRFSAERLKGVDSTLKIQPAKLEDSAVYLCASSTGTSGTREQYFGPGTRLTVT.

This clonotype was found a few times. The chain has TRBV24-1 and TRBJ1-1; TRBD1 matches 7 bases. The germline gives CDR1 KGHDR, CDR2 SFDVKD. The V segment lost 3 bases and the J segment 5 bases; nucleotides outside the gene matches: 8. The CDR3 sequence is 15 residues long. The CDR3 DNA sequence: TGTGCCACCAGTGATACCGTGACAGGGCAAACTGAAGCTTTCTTT. Protein: CATSDTVTGQTEAFF.

This clonotype was seen once. A read error may explain this, as a much larger clone is one base away. The chain is built from TRBV2 and TRBJ1-5, with D possibly being TRBD1 (5 bases). Germline loops: CDR1 SNHLY, CDR2 FYNNEI. The CDR3 runs to 14 residues. The CDR3, as DNA: TGCGCCAGCAGTGAACGGGGGAGTAATCGGCCCCAGCATTTT. It codes for CASSERGSNRPQHF.

This clonotype appeared once. This chain links TRBV29-1 with TRBJ2-5; 14 positions agree with TRBD2. Germline V gene lookup returns CDR1 SQVTM and CDR2 ANQGSEA. The CDR3 spans 15 residues. V lost 7 bases to trimming and J lost 5 bases; unmatched junction nucleotides: 9. The CDR3 DNA follows: TGCAGCGCTGGGACTAGCGGGAGACCGGAGGAGACCCAGTACTTC. It translates to CSAGTSGRPEETQYF.

This clonotype was seen many times. This chain connects TRBV18 to TRBJ2-5; D is perhaps TRBD1 (6 bases). The germline V gene has CDR1 KGHSH and CDR2 LQKENI. This CDR3 comprises 14 residues. V was shortened by 3 bases and J by 1 base, with 9 bases between the two germline ends. The CDR3 nucleotides read TGTGCCAGCTCACCGGACAGCTTCCAAGAGACCCAGTACTTC. Its translation: CASSPDSFQETQYF. Full variable domain (rest looked up from reference TRBV18 and TRBJ2-5): NAGVMQNPRHLVRRRGQEARLRCSPMKGHSHVYWYRQLPEEGLKFMVYLQKENIIDESGMPKERFSAEFPKEGPSILRIQQVVRGDSAAYFCASSPDSFQETQYFGPGTRLLVL.

As for this clonotype: No conserved phenylalanine or tryptophan ends this CDR3, so it is likely a read error. This chain connects TRBV7-9 to TRBJ2-7, with D possibly TRBD2 on 6 matching bases. The CDR3 totals 16 residues. CDR1 SEHNR and CDR2 FQNEAQ come from the germline V gene (reference sequence). In nucleotides, the CDR3 is TGTACCAGCAGCCCCACTCATAGCGGCTTGAGCTACGAGCAGTACCTC. Translated, it gives CTSSPTHSGLSYEQYL.

The rearrangement uses TRBV24-1 and TRBJ1-1, with D maybe TRBD1 (6 bases). V lost 4 bases and J lost 9, with 11 bases in between. The CDR3 consists of 12 residues. Germline V gene lookup returns CDR1 KGHDR and CDR2 SFDVKD. The DNA of the CDR3 is TGTGCCACCAGTGAAACAGGGACAAAAGCTTTCTTT. Translated: CATSETGTKAFF.

The J gene is TRBJ2-7, the V gene TRBV10-3; 12 bases match TRBD1. CDR1 is ENHRY and CDR2 is SYGVKD in the germline V gene. V dropped 4 bases and J dropped 8; count of bases not matched to a gene: 12. The CDR3 spans 16 residues. CDR3 in DNA: TGTGCCATCAGTGGCAGACCGGGACAGGGGGCGCCTAAGCAGTACTTC. This translates into CAISGRPGQGAPKQYF.

With regard to this clonotype: The conserved final phenylalanine or tryptophan is absent from the CDR3, which likely points to a read error. The chain has TRBV5-1 and TRBJ2-7; a possible D gene is TRBD1 (5 bases). The CDR3 extends over 12 amino acids. V shed 6 bases and J shed 6 bases, with 13 bases lying between them. Germline V gene lookup returns CDR1 SGHRS and CDR2 YFSETQ. CDR3 sequence: CASNWPRGEQYS. The CDR3 region has the DNA TGCGCCAGCAACTGGCCTAGGGGCGAGCAGTACTCC.

At least ten counts were recorded for this clonotype. The chain has TRBV2 and TRBJ1-5; D gene unclear. The CDR3 sequence is 12 residues long. Germline CDR1 and CDR2: SNHLY and FYNNEI. V shed 4 bases and J shed 0 bases, with 1 base lying between them. The CDR3 nucleotides are TGTGCCAGCAGTGCTAGCAATCAGCCCCAGCATTTT. Translation: CASSASNQPQHF.

This clonotype has ten or more counts. The chain combines TRBV19 with TRBJ1-1; no clear D gene. There are 12 residues in the CDR3. In germline, CDR1 is LNHDA, CDR2 SQIVND (reference sequence). V shed 9 bases and J shed 4 bases, with 12 bases lying between them. The CDR3 spells CASRPGGTEAFF. For the CDR3, the DNA is TGTGCCAGCAGGCCCGGCGGCACTGAAGCTTTCTTT.

This clonotype came up many times. The chain is built from TRBV6-1 and TRBJ2-7; no clear D gene. CDR3 length: 13 amino acids. V lost 6 bases and J 0 bases, leaving 9 bases between the germline ends. From germline, CDR1 is MNHNS and CDR2 SASEGT. The CDR3 region is CASRTVSSYEQYF. DNA of the CDR3: TGTGCCAGCAGGACGGTGAGCTCCTACGAGCAGTACTTC.

This clonotype was counted ten times or more. Since the CDR3 does not end with the conserved phenylalanine or tryptophan, this likely comes from a read error. The genes are TRBV4-1 and TRBJ1-4, with TRBD1 as a possible D gene (6 bases). Per germline, CDR1 MGHRA and CDR2 YSYEKL. V was pared by 0 bases and J by 14 bases, with 19 bases between. The CDR3 length is 15 residues. This chain's CDR3 is CASSQESQGGSSLFL. The CDR3 coding sequence is TGCGCCAGCAGCCAAGAATCACAGGGCGGCTCGTCGCTGTTTCTT.

This chain connects TRBV7-2 to TRBJ1-2; weak D call: TRBD1 (5 bases). This CDR3 contains 17 residues. V was shortened by 5 bases and J by 3 bases, with 22 bases between the two germline ends. CDR1 and CDR2 (germline): SGHTA, FQGNSA. The CDR3 here is CASSAQGASEQYYGYTF. The CDR3 DNA reads as TGTGCCAGCAGCGCTCAGGGAGCTTCCGAGCAGTACTATGGCTACACCTTC.

The rearrangement joins TRBV7-9 to TRBJ2-5, with TRBD1 identical over 10 bases. V was pared by 5 bases and J by 3 bases, with 3 bases of the junction left unmatched. The germline CDR1 and CDR2 sequences are SEHNR and FQNEAQ (reference sequence). The CDR3 has 14 amino acids. The CDR3 sequence is CASSHGQGEETQYF. The CDR3 nucleotides are TGTGCCAGCAGCCACGGACAGGGGGAAGAGACCCAGTACTTC.

This clonotype was seen repeatedly, ten times or more. The V call is TRBV7-9, the J call TRBJ1-3; no clear D. Trimming stripped 8 bases from V and 2 bases from J, with 19 bases between. CDR1 is SEHNR and CDR2 is FQNEAQ in the germline V gene (reference sequence). The length of the CDR3 is 16 residues. The CDR3 sequence is CASFPDHALPGNTIYF. CDR3 DNA sequence: TGTGCCAGCTTCCCTGACCACGCTCTACCTGGAAACACCATATATTTT.

The chain is built from TRBV20-1 and TRBJ1-5, with D hard to call. Germline values: CDR1 DFQATT, CDR2 SNEGSKA (reference sequence). The ends were cut back, 7 bases at V and 7 bases at J, with 17 bases in the middle. The CDR3 loop spans 13 amino acids. CDR3 loop: CSVLKEIGQPQHF. As DNA, the CDR3 is TGCAGTGTCCTAAAGGAGATCGGGCAGCCCCAGCATTTT.

As concerns this clonotype: No conserved phenylalanine or tryptophan is present at the end of the CDR3, so a read error is the likely explanation. The V and J genes are TRBV20-1 and TRBJ1-3; 8 nucleotides agree with TRBD1. Germline loops: CDR1 DFQATT, CDR2 SNEGSKA (reference sequence). The CDR3 runs 13 residues. The V segment lost 2 bases and the J segment 6 bases; nucleotides outside the gene matches: 3. CDR3 coding DNA: TGCAGTGCTAGACAGGGGGCTGAAAACACCATATATCTT. Protein: CSARQGAENTIYL.

This clonotype was observed at least ten times. The rearrangement links TRBV4-2 to TRBJ2-6; no firm D call. Germline CDR1 reads LGHNA; CDR2 reads YNFKEQ. The CDR3 has 15 amino acids. V was cut by 3 bases and J by 4 bases, with 10 bases left in between. In nucleotides, the CDR3 is TGTGCCAGCAGCCATTCTCGGGTCGGGGCCAACGTCCTGACTTTC. Translated: CASSHSRVGANVLTF.

As to this clonotype: The DNA is left out, because the CDR3 cannot be placed on it with certainty; the CDR3 is given as TCRdb lists it. The chain employs TRBV2 and TRBJ1-3; whether TRBD1, the table's D call, matches the DNA was not checked. The CDR3 spans 17 amino acids, including both terminal residues. Germline V gives CDR1 SNHLY, CDR2 FYNNEI. The CDR3: CASMGQVEAFFGNTIYF.

In this sample, this clonotype turned up many times. This chain uses TRBV4-1 with TRBJ1-1; D may be TRBD1 (5 bases). CDR1 and CDR2 from the germline V gene are MGHRA and YSYEKL. The CDR3 runs 13 residues. V was clipped by 1 base and J by 11 bases, with 14 bases between them. The CDR3 here is CASSQGLGHGAFF. The CDR3 DNA follows: TGCGCCAGCAGCCAAGGGCTAGGACACGGGGCTTTCTTT.